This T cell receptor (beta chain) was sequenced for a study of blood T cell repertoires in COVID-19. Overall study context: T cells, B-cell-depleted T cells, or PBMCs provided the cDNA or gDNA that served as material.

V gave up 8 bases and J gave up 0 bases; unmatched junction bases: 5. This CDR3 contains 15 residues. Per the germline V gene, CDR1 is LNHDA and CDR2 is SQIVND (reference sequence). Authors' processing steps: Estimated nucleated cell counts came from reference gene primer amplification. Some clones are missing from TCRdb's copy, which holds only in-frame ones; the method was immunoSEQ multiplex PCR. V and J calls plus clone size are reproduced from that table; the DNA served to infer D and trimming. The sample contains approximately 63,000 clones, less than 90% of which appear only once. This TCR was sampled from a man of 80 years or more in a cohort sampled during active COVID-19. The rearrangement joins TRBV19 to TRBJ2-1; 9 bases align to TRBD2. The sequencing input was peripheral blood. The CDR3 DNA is TGTGCCAGTTCCATAGCGGGGGACTCCTACAATGAGCAGTTCTTC. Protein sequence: CASSIAGDSYNEQFF.